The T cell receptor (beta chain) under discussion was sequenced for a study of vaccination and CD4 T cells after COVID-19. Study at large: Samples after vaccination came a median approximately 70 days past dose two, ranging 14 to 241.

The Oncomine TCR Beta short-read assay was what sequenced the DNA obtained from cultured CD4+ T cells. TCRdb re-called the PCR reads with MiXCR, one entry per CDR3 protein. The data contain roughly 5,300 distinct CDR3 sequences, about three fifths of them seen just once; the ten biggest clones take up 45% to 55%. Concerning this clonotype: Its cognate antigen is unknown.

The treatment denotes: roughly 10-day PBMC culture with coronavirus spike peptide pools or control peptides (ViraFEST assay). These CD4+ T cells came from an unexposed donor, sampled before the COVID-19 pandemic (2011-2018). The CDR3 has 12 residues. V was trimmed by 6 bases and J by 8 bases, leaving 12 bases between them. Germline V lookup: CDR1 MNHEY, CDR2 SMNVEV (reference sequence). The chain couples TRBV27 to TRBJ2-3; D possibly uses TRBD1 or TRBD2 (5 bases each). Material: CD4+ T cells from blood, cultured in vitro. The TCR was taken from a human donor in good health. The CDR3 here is CASSSLGTTQYF. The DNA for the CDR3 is TGTGCCAGCAGCTCCCTCGGGACTACGCAGTATTTT.